The clone carrying this TCR beta chain appeared a single time. Its specificity is unknown. Per germline, CDR1 SGHTA and CDR2 FQGNSA. This CDR3 region has 15 residues. Trimming cost V 3 bases and J 5 bases; bases outside gene matches: 5. Profiling relied on immunoSEQ multiplex PCR, and the TCRdb table lists in-frame clones only, not all of them. The sample yields about 63,000 clones, approximately 82% seen once. Specified time point: baseline, week 1 (first vaccination visit). Treatment specified: pre-vaccination baseline after standard-of-care therapy. Patients carried new grade 3 or 4 IDH1-mutant astrocytomas lacking nuclear ATRX. This entry comes from a study of a mutant IDH1 vaccine in newly diagnosed glioma. At the level of the study: Patients had received radiotherapy, temozolomide, or both previously, most receiving both.

Study-level results: Induction of immune responses by the vaccine occurred in more than 85% of patients. Pseudoprogression appeared unlinked to shifts in leading peripheral T cell clonotypes.

The gene calls are TRBV7-2 and TRBJ2-3; the match to TRBD2 covers 10 bases. This clonotype originated in a woman in her late teens or twenties with glioma. Some clones in this sample may be carry-over from other donors' samples. Sequencing was performed on peripheral blood mononuclear cells (PBMCs), taken from a glioma patient treated with radiotherapy, temozolomide or both. The CDR3, as DNA: TGTGCCAGCAGCTTTAGCGGGAGGCAGGGAGATACGCAGTATTTT. It codes for CASSFSGRQGDTQYF.